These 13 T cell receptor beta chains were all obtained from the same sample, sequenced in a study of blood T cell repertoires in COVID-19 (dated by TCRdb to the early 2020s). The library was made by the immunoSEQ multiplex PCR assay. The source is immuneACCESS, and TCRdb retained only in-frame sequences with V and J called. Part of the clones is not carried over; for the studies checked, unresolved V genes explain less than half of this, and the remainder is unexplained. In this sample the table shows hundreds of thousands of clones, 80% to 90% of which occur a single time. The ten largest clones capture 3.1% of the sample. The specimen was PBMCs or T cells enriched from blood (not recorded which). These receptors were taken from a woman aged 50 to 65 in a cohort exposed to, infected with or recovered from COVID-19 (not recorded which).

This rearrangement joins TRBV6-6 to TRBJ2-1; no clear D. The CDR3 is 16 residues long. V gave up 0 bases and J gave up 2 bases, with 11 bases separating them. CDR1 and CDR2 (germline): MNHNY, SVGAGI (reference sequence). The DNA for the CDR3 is TGTGCCAGCAGTTACTCTTCCAGGAAACCCTACAATGAGCAGTTCTTC. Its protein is CASSYSSRKPYNEQFF.

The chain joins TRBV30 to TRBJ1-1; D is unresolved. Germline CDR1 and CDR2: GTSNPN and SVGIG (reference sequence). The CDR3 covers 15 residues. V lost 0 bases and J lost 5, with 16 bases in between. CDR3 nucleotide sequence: TGTGCCTGGAGTGTACTGTATGGGAAGCGGACTGAAGCTTTCTTT. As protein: CAWSVLYGKRTEAFF.

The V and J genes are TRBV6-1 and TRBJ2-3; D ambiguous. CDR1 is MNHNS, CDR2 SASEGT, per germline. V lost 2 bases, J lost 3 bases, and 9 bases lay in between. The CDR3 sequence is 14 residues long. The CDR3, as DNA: TGTGCCAGCAGTGAAAATGGGCCGACAGATACGCAGTATTTT. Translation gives CASSENGPTDTQYF.

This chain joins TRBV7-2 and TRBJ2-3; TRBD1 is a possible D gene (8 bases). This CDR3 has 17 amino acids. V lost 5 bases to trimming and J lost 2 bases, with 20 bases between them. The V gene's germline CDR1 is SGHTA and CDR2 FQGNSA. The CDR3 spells CASSERQGRGYTDTQYF. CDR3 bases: TGTGCCAGCAGCGAGCGACAGGGGAGGGGTTACACAGATACGCAGTATTTT. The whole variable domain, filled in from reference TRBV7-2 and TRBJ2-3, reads GAGVSQSPSNKVTEKGKDVELRCDPISGHTALYWYRQSLGQGLEFLIYFQGNSAPDKSGLPSDRFSAERTGGSVSTLTIQRTQQEDSAVYLCASSERQGRGYTDTQYFGPGTRLTVL.

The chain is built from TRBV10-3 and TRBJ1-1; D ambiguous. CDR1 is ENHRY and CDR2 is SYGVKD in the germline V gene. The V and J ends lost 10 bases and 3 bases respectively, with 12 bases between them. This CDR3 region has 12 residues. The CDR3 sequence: CATGSADTEAFF. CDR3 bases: TGTGCCACCGGGTCCGCCGACACTGAAGCTTTCTTT.

Written as DNA, the CDR3 is TGTGCCAGCTCACCGGAGGTATCTGAAGCTTTCTTT. Residues: CASSPEVSEAFF. The genes are TRBV18 and TRBJ1-1, with unresolved D. Trimming shortened V by 3 bases and J by 6 bases, and 8 bases separated the two germline ends. CDR1 is KGHSH, CDR2 LQKENI, per germline. This CDR3 has 12 amino acids.

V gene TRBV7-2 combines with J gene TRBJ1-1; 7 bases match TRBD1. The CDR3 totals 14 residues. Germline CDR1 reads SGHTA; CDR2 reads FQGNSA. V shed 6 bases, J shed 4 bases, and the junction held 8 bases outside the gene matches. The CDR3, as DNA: TGTGCCAGCAGGTATACAGGGGTTCGCACTGAAGCTTTCTTT. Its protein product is CASRYTGVRTEAFF.

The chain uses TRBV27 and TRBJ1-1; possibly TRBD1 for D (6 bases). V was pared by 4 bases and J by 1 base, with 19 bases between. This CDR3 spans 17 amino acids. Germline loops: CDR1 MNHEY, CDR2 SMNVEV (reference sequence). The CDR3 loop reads CASSSVTAQGANTEAFF. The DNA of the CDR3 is TGTGCCAGCAGTTCCGTGACCGCACAGGGCGCGAACACTGAAGCTTTCTTT.

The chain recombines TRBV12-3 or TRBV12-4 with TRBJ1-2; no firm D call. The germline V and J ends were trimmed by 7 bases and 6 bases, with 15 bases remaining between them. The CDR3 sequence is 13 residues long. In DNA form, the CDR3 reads TGTGCCAGCACGAAAACTAAGGTGGATGGCTACACCTTC. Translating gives CASTKTKVDGYTF.

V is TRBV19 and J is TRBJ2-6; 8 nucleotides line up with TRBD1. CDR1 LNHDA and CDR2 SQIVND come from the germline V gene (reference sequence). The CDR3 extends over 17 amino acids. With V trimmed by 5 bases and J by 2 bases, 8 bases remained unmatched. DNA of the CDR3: TGTGCCAGTAGTTTTAGGACAGGGCAGGCTGGGGCCAACGTCCTGACTTTC. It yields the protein CASSFRTGQAGANVLTF.

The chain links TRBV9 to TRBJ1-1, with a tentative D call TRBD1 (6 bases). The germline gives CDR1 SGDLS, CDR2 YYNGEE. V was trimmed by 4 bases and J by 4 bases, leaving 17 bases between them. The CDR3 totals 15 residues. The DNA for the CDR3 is TGTGCCAGCAGCCTCCGCGGGGGGCGAGGCACTGAAGCTTTCTTT. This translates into CASSLRGGRGTEAFF.

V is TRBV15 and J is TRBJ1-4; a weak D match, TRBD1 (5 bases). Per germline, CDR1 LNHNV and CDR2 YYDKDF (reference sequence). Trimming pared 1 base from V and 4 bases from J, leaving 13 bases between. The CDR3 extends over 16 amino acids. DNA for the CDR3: TGTGCCACCAGCAGAGGCGCGGGACGAAATAATGAAAAACTGTTTTTT. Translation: CATSRGAGRNNEKLFF.

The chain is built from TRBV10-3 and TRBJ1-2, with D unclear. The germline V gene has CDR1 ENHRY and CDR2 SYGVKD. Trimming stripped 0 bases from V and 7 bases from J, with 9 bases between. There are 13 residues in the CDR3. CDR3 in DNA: TGTGCCATCAGTGAGTCTTGGGGAGGTGGCTACACCTTC. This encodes CAISESWGGGYTF.